These 8 T cell receptor beta chains were sequenced from one sample in a study of technical replicates of blood from a few donors. Using immunoSEQ multiplex PCR, the repertoire was profiled, and TCRdb retains in-frame clones only, with some absent. The data contain roughly 14,000 clones, around four fifths of them singletons. The sample was PBMCs. The receptors were sampled from a human donor in good health.

The DNA of the CDR3 is TGTGCCAGCAGCGCCTGTAGACACCAAACTCCCTACGAGCAGTACTTC. It codes for CASSACRHQTPYEQYF. V is TRBV21-1 and J is TRBJ2-7; no check of the table's D call, TRBD1, against the DNA was made. TRBV21-1 is marked as a pseudogene. CDR3 length: 16 amino acids.

This chain uses TRBV14 with TRBJ1-1; TRBD1 agrees at 10 bases. In germline, CDR1 is SGHDN, CDR2 FVKESK. The CDR3 is 14 amino acids. Trimming cost V 4 bases and J 4 bases; bases outside gene matches: 3. CDR3 sequence (DNA): TGTGCCAGCAGCCTCCGGACAGGGGGCACTGAAGCTTTCTTT. Its protein product is CASSLRTGGTEAFF. The full variable domain, rest sourced from reference TRBV14 and TRBJ1-1, is EAGVTQFPSHSVIEKGQTVTLRCDPISGHDNLYWYRRVMGKEIKFLLHFVKESKQDESGMPNNRFLAERTGGTYSTLKVQPAELEDSGVYFCASSLRTGGTEAFFGQGTRLTVV.

This clone was observed a few times. The chain employs TRBV30 and TRBJ1-1; D is unclear. Germline V gene data show CDR1 as GTSNPN and CDR2 as SVGIG (reference sequence). The CDR3 has 14 residues. V was cut by 0 bases and J by 0 bases, with 8 bases left in between. As DNA, the CDR3 is TGTGCCTGGAGTGTAATTCCTTTGAACACTGAAGCTTTCTTT. Amino acids: CAWSVIPLNTEAFF.

CDR3 bases: TGTGCCAGCAGTTCCGAACCGGGACAGTTTTCCTACGAGCAGTACTTC. It specifies CASSSEPGQFSYEQYF. The V and J genes are TRBV5-4 and TRBJ2-7, with 7 positions matching TRBD1. V was pared by 5 bases and J by 1 base, with 12 bases of the junction left unmatched. Looked up from germline, CDR1 is SGHNT and CDR2 is YYREEE (reference sequence). The CDR3 has 16 amino acids.

The V gene is TRBV5-1, the J gene TRBJ2-5; TRBD1 aligns across 8 bases. The J call could be wrong; TRBJ2-7 is a better fit for the DNA end. Germline CDR1 reads SGHRS; CDR2 reads YFSETQ. This CDR3 region has 15 residues. CDR3 coding DNA: TGCGCCAGCAGCTCCGGGGACAGGTTTCCCTACGAGCAGTACTTC. It encodes CASSSGDRFPYEQYF.

This chain connects TRBV28 to TRBJ2-3, with 8 bases aligning to TRBD1. Germline-derived CDR1 and CDR2 are MDHEN and SYDVKM. The CDR3 is 16 residues long. The V gene end was trimmed by 4 bases and the J gene end by 5 bases; junction bases not matched to a gene: 11. CDR3 nucleotides: TGTGCCAGCAGTTCCCTCCCAGGGGGCGCAGGAGATACGCAGTATTTT. As protein: CASSSLPGGAGDTQYF.

The CDR3 sequence: CASSTYRDPAYEQYF. As DNA, the CDR3 is TGTGCCAGCAGCACGTACAGGGATCCGGCCTACGAGCAGTACTTC. The rearrangement links TRBV7-9 to TRBJ2-7; possibly TRBD1 for D (6 bases). Germline CDR1 and CDR2: SEHNR and FQNEAQ (reference sequence). The CDR3 has 15 residues. The ends were cut back, 5 bases at V and 2 bases at J, with 16 bases in the middle. The variable domain in full, completed from reference TRBV7-9 and TRBJ2-7, reads DTGVSQNPRHKITKRGQNVTFRCDPISEHNRLYWYRQTLGQGPEFLTYFQNEAQLEKSRLLSDRFSAERPKGSFSTLEIQRTEQGDSAMYLCASSTYRDPAYEQYFGPGTRLTVT.

CDR3 loop: CASSQDLRAGSNTGELFF. The CDR3 DNA is TGCGCCAGCAGCCAAGATCTGCGAGCGGGATCGAACACCGGGGAGCTGTTTTTT. The rearrangement links TRBV4-1 to TRBJ2-2, with 7 bases fitting TRBD2. Germline V gives CDR1 MGHRA, CDR2 YSYEKL. The CDR3 runs to 18 residues. With 0 bases clipped from V and 0 bases from J, the junction kept 7 bases outside the gene matches.